These T cell receptor beta chains were read from a single sample in a study of vaccination effects on CD4 cells after COVID-19. Their specific antigens are unknown. This table comes from immunoSEQ multiplex PCR, and its TCRdb copy is limited to in-frame clones, with some not included. The sample includes tens of thousands of clones, around 74% seen only once; the top ten take 2.5% to 3%. The specimen comprised CD4+ T cells from PBMCs cultured with HCoV-NL63 spike peptides, sampled before COVID-19 vaccination. The receptors shown here come from a human donor who received a COVID-19 vaccine. Both conserved end residues are part of each CDR3. Fields, in order: V gene, J gene, D gene, CDR3 length, clone size, CDR3 protein, CDR3 DNA. The D gene is left open where the match is weak. Some rows mark clone size as missing; the rest say once, few, many or name a class of expanded clone.

>TRBV3-1/TRBV3-2|TRBJ1-1|.|10|.
CASCPSEAFF
TGTGCCAGCTGCCCTTCTGAAGCTTTCTTT
>TRBV24-1|TRBJ2-1|.|15|.
CATSDPGLASNEQFF
TGTGCCACCAGTGACCCGGGCCTAGCTTCCAATGAGCAGTTCTTC
>TRBV7-2|TRBJ1-5|.|18|few
CASSLKPTGRVGNQPQHF
TGTGCCAGCAGCTTAAAGCCGACCGGCAGGGTAGGCAATCAGCCCCAGCATTTT
>TRBV9|TRBJ2-2|TRBD2|16|.
CASSVQTSGNTGELFF
TGTGCCAGCAGCGTCCAGACTAGCGGGAACACCGGGGAGCTGTTTTTT
>TRBV5-1|TRBJ2-5|.|14|.
CASSPTWGRVTQYF
TGCGCCAGCAGCCCCACGTGGGGACGGGTGACCCAGTACTTC
>TRBV27|TRBJ1-1|.|14|.
CASSHSLRYTEAFF
TGTGCCAGCAGCCATTCCCTCCGATACACTGAAGCTTTCTTT
>TRBV19|TRBJ1-5|.|15|.
CASSMSHRESQPQHF
TGTGCCAGTAGTATGTCACACCGGGAGAGCCAGCCCCAGCATTTT
>TRBV29-1|TRBJ1-4|TRBD1|14|few
CSVEIDRGPEKLFF
TGCAGCGTTGAAATAGACAGGGGGCCTGAAAAACTGTTTTTT
>TRBV6-1|TRBJ2-4|TRBD1|18|.
CASSGWTGGERAKNIQYF
TGTGCCAGCAGTGGGTGGACAGGGGGTGAGAGGGCCAAAAACATTCAGTACTTC
>TRBV7-9|TRBJ2-5|.|14|.
CASSPPRFKETQYF
TGTGCCAGCAGCCCGCCTCGGTTCAAAGAGACCCAGTACTTC
>TRBV24-1|TRBJ2-2|TRBD1|16|once
CATSDPGTGVTGELFF
TGTGCCACCAGTGACCCAGGGACAGGGGTGACCGGGGAGCTGTTTTTT